This T cell receptor beta chain was sequenced in a study of blood T cell repertoires in COVID-19. Study-wide background: Spain, Italy and the United States supplied samples that represented acute and convalescent COVID-19.

TCRdb's copy holds only in-frame clones and misses some; the assay was immunoSEQ multiplex PCR. The sample records 120,000 or so clones, about four fifths being singletons. Germline CDR1 and CDR2: LNHDA and SQIVND (reference sequence). There are 14 residues in the CDR3. The junction had 4 bases not matched to a gene; V was cut back by 4 bases and J by 7 bases. About this clone: This sample also contains other DNA sequences that code for the same CDR3.

The source is a woman aged 45-59 years with acute or convalescent COVID-19. Specimen: peripheral blood. The V gene is TRBV19, the J gene TRBJ1-6; TRBD1 agrees at 7 bases. CDR3 loop: CASSTGTANSPLHF. In nucleotides, the CDR3 is TGTGCCAGTAGTACGGGGACAGCGAATTCACCCCTCCACTTT.